These T cell receptor beta chains were read from a single sample in a study of blood T cell repertoires in COVID-19. Generated by immunoSEQ multiplex PCR, the TCRdb table keeps only in-frame clones and is missing some. This sample has about 200,000 clones, with approximately 86% found just once. Specimen: peripheral blood. Every receptor here comes from a man aged 60-69 years with acute or convalescent COVID-19. The CDR3 runs from the conserved cysteine through the conserved F or W. The D gene is left open where the match is weak. A row's size may be missing; if present it is once, few, many or a size class.

NA | TRBJ1-2 | TRBV6-1 | few | TGTGCCAGCAGTGAAGCGCTCGGGACAACTTATGGCTACACCTTC | CASSEALGTTYGYTF
NA | TRBJ2-1 | TRBV5-5 | once | TGTGCCAGCAGCTTGAGGACTCCCGGGGTGGAGTTCTTC | CASSLRTPGVEFF
NA | TRBJ2-2 | TRBV2 | NA | TGTGCCAGCAGCATCAGGGGCTTCGACACCGGGGAGCTGTTTTTT | CASSIRGFDTGELFF
NA | TRBJ1-1 | TRBV7-9 | NA | TGTGCCAGCAGCTTAGCGCTGACAGAGAACACTGAAGCTTTCTTT | CASSLALTENTEAFF
NA | TRBJ1-1 | TRBV30 | NA | TGTGCCGGACAGAGGGGCGGCACTGAAGCTTTCTTT | CAGQRGGTEAFF
TRBD1 | TRBJ1-2 | TRBV2 | NA | TGTGCCAGCCTCCCTAGGGACAGGGGAGGGTCTGGCTACACCTTC | CASLPRDRGGSGYTF
TRBD1 | TRBJ1-2 | TRBV18 | NA | TGTGCCAGCTCATTGGTGGGACAGGGCGATGGCTACACCTTC | CASSLVGQGDGYTF
TRBD1 | TRBJ1-5 | TRBV3-1/TRBV3-2 | once | TGTGCCAGCAGCCAAGAAGGGGGACAGGGTAAGGTGAGCAATCAGCCCCAGCATTTT | CASSQEGGQGKVSNQPQHF
NA | TRBJ1-6 | TRBV19 | NA | TGTGCCAGTAGTCGGAGCCGTGAGGTTATTTCACCCCTCCACTTT | CASSRSREVISPLHF
TRBD1 | TRBJ2-3 | TRBV6-2/TRBV6-3 | NA | TGTGCCAGCAGCCGACAGGGGGCTGGTACGCAGTATTTT | CASSRQGAGTQYF
NA | TRBJ1-3 | TRBV4-3 | few | TGCGCCAGCAGCCCACAGCTCTCTGGAAACACCATATATTTT | CASSPQLSGNTIYF
TRBD2 | TRBJ2-3 | TRBV4-2 | NA | TGTGCCAGCAGCCAACGAGCGGGGGGGCGGGCAGATACGCAGTATTTT | CASSQRAGGRADTQYF
TRBD2 | TRBJ2-5 | TRBV11-2 | NA | TGTGCCAGCAGTCAAGCGGGACTAGCGGCGTACCAAGAGACCCAGTACTTC | CASSQAGLAAYQETQYF
NA | TRBJ1-2 | TRBV10-3 | NA | TGTGCCATCACGACCCCGTTGGGCCAGAGTAACTATGGCTACACCTTC | CAITTPLGQSNYGYTF
NA | TRBJ1-5 | TRBV5-5 | NA | TGTGCCAGCAGCTTGGCCCCACAGTCCAGCAATCAGCCCCAGCATTTT | CASSLAPQSSNQPQHF
TRBD1 | TRBJ2-3 | TRBV7-2 | NA | TGTGCCAGCAGCTTAGACAGGGGGCGGTATACGCAGTATTTT | CASSLDRGRYTQYF
NA | TRBJ1-3 | TRBV5-1 | NA | TGCGCCAGCAGCTTGGACAACAGGATTCACTCTGGAAACACCATATATTTT | CASSLDNRIHSGNTIYF
NA | TRBJ2-5 | TRBV7-2 | NA | TGTGCCAGCGGAGCGTGGAGCAAGACCCAGTACTTC | CASGAWSKTQYF
NA | TRBJ2-4 | TRBV7-3 | NA | TGTGCCAGCAGCTCAGGGTTGGCCAAAAACATTCAGTACTTC | CASSSGLAKNIQYF
TRBD1 | TRBJ1-1 | TRBV11-2 | NA | TGTGCCAGCAGCACCACAGGACAGGGCTCAATGGTGGACACTGAAGCTTTCTTT | CASSTTGQGSMVDTEAFF
NA | TRBJ1-5 | TRBV6-2/TRBV6-3 | NA | TGTGCCAGCAGTTACAAAGCGGCGGAACAGCCCCAGCATTTT | CASSYKAAEQPQHF
NA | TRBJ2-1 | TRBV5-4 | few | TGTGCCAGCAGCCACTCGAGGAATGAGCAGTTCTTC | CASSHSRNEQFF
TRBD2 | TRBJ2-5 | TRBV3-1/TRBV3-2 | NA | TGTGCCAGCAGCCAAACGGCGGGGGGTGTGGAGACCCAGTACTTC | CASSQTAGGVETQYF
NA | TRBJ2-7 | TRBV7-2 | NA | TGTGCCAGCAGCTTAGTCTCAGGCTACGAGCAGTACTTC | CASSLVSGYEQYF
TRBD2 | TRBJ2-7 | TRBV5-4 | NA | TGTGCCAGCAGCTATTCGCTTTTTGGACTAGCGGGGGTTGAGCAGTACTTC | CASSYSLFGLAGVEQYF
NA | TRBJ2-5 | TRBV6-5 | NA | TGTGCCAGCACGGCAGGGGTAGGAGAGACCCAGTACTTC | CASTAGVGETQYF
TRBD1 | TRBJ2-3 | TRBV23-1 | NA | TGCGCCAGCAGTCAATGCCGGGACAGGGTCACAGATACGCAGTATTTT | CASSQCRDRVTDTQYF
NA | TRBJ2-7 | TRBV5-1 | NA | TGCGCCAGCAGCTTGGAGGACAGACTACCTTACTACGAGCAGTACTTC | CASSLEDRLPYYEQYF